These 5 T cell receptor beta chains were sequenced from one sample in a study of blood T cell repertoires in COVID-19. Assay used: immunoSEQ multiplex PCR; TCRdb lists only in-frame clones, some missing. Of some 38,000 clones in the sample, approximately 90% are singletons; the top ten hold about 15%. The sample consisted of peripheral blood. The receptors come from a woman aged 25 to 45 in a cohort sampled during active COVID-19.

The CDR3 here is CASSFTGLGSRYNEQFF. CDR3 nucleotide sequence: TGTGCCAGCAGTTTCACCGGTCTCGGGAGTAGGTACAATGAGCAGTTCTTC. The rearrangement joins TRBV27 to TRBJ2-1; the D gene is possibly TRBD2 (6 bases). Trimming removed 3 bases from V and 4 bases from J, with 19 bases in between. The CDR3 length is 17 residues. Germline assignment: CDR1 MNHEY and CDR2 SMNVEV (reference sequence).

CDR3 DNA sequence: TGTGCCAGCAGTAACGTAGGAGGTGGAACCTATGGCTACACCTTC. As protein: CASSNVGGGTYGYTF. This rearrangement joins TRBV6-1 to TRBJ1-2; unclear D gene. Looked up from germline, CDR1 is MNHNS and CDR2 is SASEGT. The CDR3 extends over 15 amino acids. The V gene lost 5 bases and the J gene lost 4 bases, with 17 bases spanning the gap.

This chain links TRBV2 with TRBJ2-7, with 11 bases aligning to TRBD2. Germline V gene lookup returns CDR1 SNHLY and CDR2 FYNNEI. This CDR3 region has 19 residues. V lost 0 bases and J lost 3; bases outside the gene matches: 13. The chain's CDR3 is CASSEALSAGTSGFYEQYF. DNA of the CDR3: TGTGCCAGCAGTGAAGCGCTAAGTGCCGGGACTAGCGGTTTCTACGAGCAGTACTTC.

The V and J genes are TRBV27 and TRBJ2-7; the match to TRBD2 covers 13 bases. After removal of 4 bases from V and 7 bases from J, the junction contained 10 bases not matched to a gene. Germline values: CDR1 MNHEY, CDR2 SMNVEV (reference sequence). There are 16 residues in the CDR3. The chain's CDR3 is CASSSGLAGSTGEQYF. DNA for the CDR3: TGTGCCAGCAGTTCGGGACTAGCGGGGTCTACGGGGGAGCAGTACTTC.

This chain's CDR3 is CASSRLAGGLHEQYF. The CDR3, as DNA: TGTGCCAGCAGCCGATTAGCGGGGGGGCTACACGAGCAGTACTTC. The J gene is TRBJ2-7, the V gene TRBV7-8, with 11 bases matching TRBD2. This CDR3 comprises 15 residues. Germline CDR1 and CDR2: SGHVS and FQNEAQ. J was trimmed by 5 bases and V by 5 bases; bases with no gene match: 8. The full variable domain, with the rest looked up from reference TRBV7-8 and TRBJ2-7, is GAGVSQSPRYKVAKRGQDVALRCDPISGHVSLFWYQQALGQGPEFLTYFQNEAQLDKSGLPSDRFFAERPEGSVSTLKIQRTQQEDSAVYLCASSRLAGGLHEQYFGPGTRLTVT.